Listed below are T cell receptor beta chains from one sample, sequenced in a study of blood T cell repertoires in COVID-19. Produced via immunoSEQ multiplex PCR; TCRdb's table is partial and in-frame only. Counted here are roughly 150,000 clones, over 80% occurring once; the ten biggest clones make up 6.5% to 9.5%. Sequences were obtained from peripheral blood. The receptor source for this set is a woman of 80 years or more with COVID-19, enrolled during active disease. Both conserved end residues are part of each CDR3. Each record gives: D gene, J gene, CDR3 length, V gene, clone size, CDR3 protein, CDR3 DNA. D genes are given only for firm matches. Not all rows give a size; the values are once, few, many and, for expanded clones, a class.

d_call: TRBD1
j_call: TRBJ1-4
cdr3_length: 14
v_call: TRBV10-3
clone_size: once
cdr3_aa: CAISGGQGAEKLFF
cdr3_nt: TGTGCCATCAGTGGGGGACAGGGGGCGGAAAAACTGTTTTTT

d_call: TRBD2
j_call: TRBJ2-1
cdr3_length: 15
v_call: TRBV6-6
clone_size: -
cdr3_aa: CASSPGDAGGNEQFF
cdr3_nt: TGTGCCAGCAGCCCGGGGGACGCGGGAGGGAATGAGCAGTTCTTC

d_call: -
j_call: TRBJ2-3
cdr3_length: 15
v_call: TRBV5-1
clone_size: -
cdr3_aa: CASSPTGGVADTQYF
cdr3_nt: TGCGCCAGCAGCCCGACCGGGGGTGTCGCAGATACGCAGTATTTT

d_call: -
j_call: TRBJ2-7
cdr3_length: 12
v_call: TRBV5-6
clone_size: -
cdr3_aa: CASSLNSYEQYF
cdr3_nt: TGTGCCAGCAGCTTGAACAGCTACGAGCAGTACTTC

d_call: -
j_call: TRBJ1-2
cdr3_length: 13
v_call: TRBV18
clone_size: -
cdr3_aa: CASSPETGNGYTF
cdr3_nt: TGTGCCAGCTCACCGGAAACGGGTAATGGCTACACCTTC

d_call: -
j_call: TRBJ2-2
cdr3_length: 16
v_call: TRBV23-1
clone_size: once
cdr3_aa: CASSRSGLTLTGELFF
cdr3_nt: TGCGCCAGCAGTCGATCCGGACTAACATTAACCGGGGAGCTGTTTTTT

d_call: TRBD1
j_call: TRBJ1-2
cdr3_length: 13
v_call: TRBV5-1
clone_size: -
cdr3_aa: CASTPGQGVVYTF
cdr3_nt: TGCGCCAGCACCCCAGGACAGGGGGTCGTCTACACCTTC

d_call: -
j_call: TRBJ1-6
cdr3_length: 14
v_call: TRBV18
clone_size: -
cdr3_aa: CASSPGGDNSPLHF
cdr3_nt: TGTGCCAGCTCACCCGGGGGTGATAATTCACCCCTCCACTTT

d_call: -
j_call: TRBJ1-5
cdr3_length: 14
v_call: TRBV19
clone_size: -
cdr3_aa: CASSILQGNQPQHF
cdr3_nt: TGTGCCAGTAGTATCCTACAGGGAAATCAGCCCCAGCATTTT

d_call: -
j_call: TRBJ1-2
cdr3_length: 14
v_call: TRBV4-1
clone_size: -
cdr3_aa: CASSQSLANYGYTF
cdr3_nt: TGCGCCAGCAGCCAATCCTTAGCTAACTATGGCTACACCTTC

d_call: -
j_call: TRBJ1-5
cdr3_length: 15
v_call: TRBV20-1
clone_size: -
cdr3_aa: CSASLAGSLNQPQHF
cdr3_nt: TGCAGTGCTAGTCTAGCTGGCAGCCTTAATCAGCCCCAGCATTTT

d_call: TRBD1
j_call: TRBJ1-2
cdr3_length: 15
v_call: TRBV14
clone_size: -
cdr3_aa: CASSLPGQGRYGYTF
cdr3_nt: TGTGCCAGCAGCCTCCCCGGACAGGGTCGATATGGCTACACCTTC

d_call: -
j_call: TRBJ2-2
cdr3_length: 15
v_call: TRBV11-2
clone_size: once
cdr3_aa: CASSVRTGDTGELFF
cdr3_nt: TGTGCCAGCAGCGTCCGGACTGGAGACACCGGGGAGCTGTTTTTT

d_call: TRBD2
j_call: TRBJ2-1
cdr3_length: 15
v_call: TRBV19
clone_size: -
cdr3_aa: CASSTPRGGMTEQFF
cdr3_nt: TGTGCCAGTAGTACCCCGCGGGGGGGTATGACTGAGCAGTTCTTC

d_call: -
j_call: TRBJ1-2
cdr3_length: 15
v_call: TRBV2
clone_size: few
cdr3_aa: CASSELAGQSYGYTF
cdr3_nt: TGTGCCAGCAGTGAACTGGCAGGCCAATCCTATGGCTACACCTTC

d_call: TRBD2
j_call: TRBJ2-1
cdr3_length: 15
v_call: TRBV14
clone_size: once
cdr3_aa: CASSLPGGGYNEQFF
cdr3_nt: TGTGCCAGCAGCCTCCCCGGCGGGGGGTACAATGAGCAGTTCTTC

d_call: -
j_call: TRBJ1-3
cdr3_length: 14
v_call: TRBV6-5
clone_size: -
cdr3_aa: CASSLRAGGDTIYF
cdr3_nt: TGTGCCAGCTCCCTGAGGGCGGGGGGGGACACCATATATTTT

d_call: TRBD1
j_call: TRBJ1-2
cdr3_length: 14
v_call: TRBV11-2
clone_size: -
cdr3_aa: CASSSRGAPSGYTF
cdr3_nt: TGTGCCAGCAGCTCCAGGGGGGCCCCCAGCGGCTACACCTTC

d_call: TRBD1
j_call: TRBJ1-2
cdr3_length: 13
v_call: TRBV3-1/TRBV3-2
clone_size: -
cdr3_aa: CASSQGTGYGYTF
cdr3_nt: TGTGCCAGCAGCCAAGGGACAGGGTATGGCTACACCTTC

d_call: -
j_call: TRBJ1-2
cdr3_length: 13
v_call: TRBV19
clone_size: -
cdr3_aa: CASRKRQGNGYTF
cdr3_nt: TGTGCCAGTAGGAAACGCCAGGGTAATGGCTACACCTTC

d_call: TRBD1
j_call: TRBJ1-1
cdr3_length: 13
v_call: TRBV19
clone_size: -
cdr3_aa: CASTGTALLEAFF
cdr3_nt: TGTGCCAGTACCGGGACAGCTCTTTTAGAAGCTTTCTTT

d_call: -
j_call: TRBJ2-5
cdr3_length: 13
v_call: TRBV5-1
clone_size: -
cdr3_aa: CASSLRGRETQYF
cdr3_nt: TGCGCCAGCAGCTTGAGGGGTAGGGAGACCCAGTACTTC

d_call: -
j_call: TRBJ1-4
cdr3_length: 16
v_call: TRBV25-1
clone_size: -
cdr3_aa: CASSEGRWDSNEKLFF
cdr3_nt: TGTGCCAGCAGTGAGGGGCGGTGGGATAGTAATGAAAAACTGTTTTTT

d_call: -
j_call: TRBJ1-5
cdr3_length: 13
v_call: TRBV19
clone_size: -
cdr3_aa: CASTPGVVQPQHF
cdr3_nt: TGTGCCAGCACGCCCGGGGTTGTGCAGCCCCAGCATTTT

d_call: TRBD1
j_call: TRBJ1-6
cdr3_length: 14
v_call: TRBV19
clone_size: -
cdr3_aa: CASGPGQNNSPLHF
cdr3_nt: TGTGCCAGTGGGCCGGGACAGAATAATTCACCCCTCCACTTT

d_call: -
j_call: TRBJ1-1
cdr3_length: 16
v_call: TRBV29-1
clone_size: -
cdr3_aa: CSVLTRPSTDNTEAFF
cdr3_nt: TGCAGCGTCCTTACCAGGCCAAGCACCGATAACACTGAAGCTTTCTTT

d_call: TRBD1
j_call: TRBJ1-4
cdr3_length: 17
v_call: TRBV7-9
clone_size: -
cdr3_aa: CASSSRDRAGSNEKLFF
cdr3_nt: TGTGCCAGCAGCTCCCGGGACAGGGCGGGTTCTAATGAAAAACTGTTTTTT

d_call: TRBD2
j_call: TRBJ2-2
cdr3_length: 16
v_call: TRBV9
clone_size: -
cdr3_aa: CASSVNSGAGTGELFF
cdr3_nt: TGTGCCAGCAGCGTAAATAGCGGGGCAGGGACCGGGGAGCTGTTTTTT

d_call: -
j_call: TRBJ2-3
cdr3_length: 15
v_call: TRBV3-1/TRBV3-2
clone_size: -
cdr3_aa: CATRRGGDSTDTQYF
cdr3_nt: TGTGCCACCCGCCGAGGAGGGGATAGCACAGATACGCAGTATTTT

d_call: -
j_call: TRBJ2-5
cdr3_length: 13
v_call: TRBV10-3
clone_size: -
cdr3_aa: CAISESSLGPQYF
cdr3_nt: TGTGCCATCAGTGAGTCCAGCTTGGGGCCCCAGTACTTC

d_call: -
j_call: TRBJ1-3
cdr3_length: 16
v_call: TRBV5-4
clone_size: -
cdr3_aa: CASSRPGSGSGNTIYF
cdr3_nt: TGTGCCAGCAGCCGTCCGGGGTCCGGCTCTGGAAACACCATATATTTT

d_call: -
j_call: TRBJ1-2
cdr3_length: 12
v_call: TRBV6-1
clone_size: -
cdr3_aa: CASSETRIGYTF
cdr3_nt: TGTGCCAGCAGTGAAACGAGGATTGGCTACACCTTC

d_call: -
j_call: TRBJ1-1
cdr3_length: 12
v_call: TRBV2
clone_size: -
cdr3_aa: CASLLFATEAFF
cdr3_nt: TGTGCCAGCCTACTTTTCGCCACTGAAGCTTTCTTT

d_call: TRBD2
j_call: TRBJ2-4
cdr3_length: 16
v_call: TRBV6-5
clone_size: -
cdr3_aa: CASSYSGLAGGNIQYF
cdr3_nt: TGTGCCAGCAGTTACTCGGGACTAGCGGGTGGGAACATTCAGTACTTC

d_call: TRBD1
j_call: TRBJ2-7
cdr3_length: 14
v_call: TRBV9
clone_size: -
cdr3_aa: CASSAGQGVGEQYF
cdr3_nt: TGTGCCAGCAGCGCTGGACAGGGAGTTGGCGAGCAGTACTTC

d_call: -
j_call: TRBJ2-3
cdr3_length: 13
v_call: TRBV19
clone_size: -
cdr3_aa: CASSIDPSDTQYF
cdr3_nt: TGTGCCAGTAGTATAGATCCGTCGGATACGCAGTATTTT

d_call: -
j_call: TRBJ1-1
cdr3_length: 14
v_call: TRBV7-9
clone_size: medium-sized
cdr3_aa: CASSLSTLATEAFF
cdr3_nt: TGTGCCAGCAGCTTATCCACCTTGGCCACTGAAGCTTTCTTT

d_call: TRBD1
j_call: TRBJ1-1
cdr3_length: 14
v_call: TRBV6-5
clone_size: -
cdr3_aa: CASSYSAGGTEAFF
cdr3_nt: TGTGCCAGCAGTTACTCGGCAGGGGGCACTGAAGCTTTCTTT

d_call: -
j_call: TRBJ1-4
cdr3_length: 15
v_call: TRBV6-5
clone_size: -
cdr3_aa: CASSKDGGRNEKLFF
cdr3_nt: TGTGCCAGCAGCAAGGACGGGGGAAGGAATGAAAAACTGTTTTTT

d_call: -
j_call: TRBJ1-6
cdr3_length: 16
v_call: TRBV7-2
clone_size: -
cdr3_aa: CASSLDSSSYNSPLHF
cdr3_nt: TGTGCCAGCAGCTTAGATTCCAGCTCCTATAATTCACCCCTCCACTTT

d_call: TRBD2
j_call: TRBJ2-1
cdr3_length: 15
v_call: TRBV13
clone_size: -
cdr3_aa: CASSLGAGGPGEQFF
cdr3_nt: TGTGCCAGCAGCTTAGGTGCGGGAGGGCCGGGTGAGCAGTTCTTC

d_call: TRBD1
j_call: TRBJ1-1
cdr3_length: 13
v_call: TRBV7-9
clone_size: -
cdr3_aa: CASLQGTDTEAFF
cdr3_nt: TGTGCCAGCCTACAGGGGACGGACACTGAAGCTTTCTTT

d_call: -
j_call: TRBJ1-2
cdr3_length: 14
v_call: TRBV10-3
clone_size: -
cdr3_aa: CAISDGGHDYGYTF
cdr3_nt: TGTGCCATCAGTGACGGGGGGCATGACTATGGCTACACCTTC

d_call: -
j_call: TRBJ1-5
cdr3_length: 12
v_call: TRBV18
clone_size: -
cdr3_aa: CASSRSGQPQHF
cdr3_nt: TGTGCCAGCTCACGGAGCGGCCAGCCCCAGCATTTT

d_call: -
j_call: TRBJ1-5
cdr3_length: 14
v_call: TRBV9
clone_size: -
cdr3_aa: CASSRGMGNQPQHF
cdr3_nt: TGTGCCAGCAGTAGGGGGATGGGCAATCAGCCCCAGCATTTT

d_call: -
j_call: TRBJ2-7
cdr3_length: 12
v_call: TRBV7-2
clone_size: -
cdr3_aa: CASSFTVYEQYF
cdr3_nt: TGTGCCAGCAGCTTCACGGTCTACGAGCAGTACTTC

d_call: -
j_call: TRBJ2-3
cdr3_length: 14
v_call: TRBV9
clone_size: -
cdr3_aa: CASSVIAIADTQYF
cdr3_nt: TGTGCCAGCAGCGTAATAGCGATAGCGGATACGCAGTATTTT

d_call: TRBD1
j_call: TRBJ1-2
cdr3_length: 13
v_call: TRBV7-3
clone_size: few
cdr3_aa: CASSSGQGYGYTF
cdr3_nt: TGTGCCAGCAGCTCCGGACAGGGATATGGCTACACCTTC

d_call: -
j_call: TRBJ2-1
cdr3_length: 15
v_call: TRBV5-1
clone_size: -
cdr3_aa: CASSHGHGLANEQFF
cdr3_nt: TGCGCCAGCAGCCACGGACACGGGCTCGCCAATGAGCAGTTCTTC